The 7 T cell receptor beta chains reported below all come from one sample, sequenced in a study of T cell repertoires in cytomegalovirus infection. TCRdb re-derived calls from the reads in MiXCR, one entry per CDR3 protein. The data contain hundreds of thousands of distinct CDR3 sequences, about a third of them singletons. What was sequenced was PBMCs. The origin of the receptors is a human donor in good health (CMV status not recorded). Some clones in this sample may be carry-over from other donors' samples.

The CDR3 loop reads CASSPLQDSGNTIYF. DNA for the CDR3: TGCGCCAGCAGTCCTTTACAGGATTCTGGAAACACCATATATTTT. The gene calls are TRBV5-1 and TRBJ1-3; tentative D call: TRBD1 (5 bases). This CDR3 region has 15 residues. The germline CDR1 and CDR2 sequences are SGHRS and YFSETQ. Trimming removed 5 bases from V and 1 base from J, with 13 bases in between. Using reference TRBV5-1 and TRBJ1-3 for the parts outside the CDR3, the full variable domain is KAGVTQTPRYLIKTRGQQVTLSCSPISGHRSVSWYQQTPGQGLQFLFEYFSETQRNKGNFPGRFSGRQFSNSRSEMNVSTLELGDSALYLCASSPLQDSGNTIYFGEGSWLTVV.

The J gene is TRBJ1-5, the V gene TRBV19; possible D gene TRBD1, 5 bases. V lost 10 bases, J lost 6 bases, and 16 bases lay in between. The CDR3 extends over 13 amino acids. Germline V lookup: CDR1 LNHDA, CDR2 SQIVND (reference sequence). The CDR3 region is CATTAAPSQPQHF. The CDR3 DNA follows: TGTGCCACGACAGCAGCACCCAGTCAGCCCCAGCATTTT.

The table lists this clonotype with a few counts. The chain recombines TRBV7-2 with TRBJ2-1; 10 nucleotides agree with TRBD2. Germline trimming cut 7 bases from V and 9 bases from J; bases unmatched to any gene: 9. Germline lookup yields CDR1 SGHTA and CDR2 FQGNSA. The CDR3 is 14 residues long. CDR3 loop: CASTLAGVYTEQFF. The CDR3 DNA reads TGTGCCAGCACTCTAGCGGGAGTCTATACTGAGCAGTTCTTC.

In regard to this clonotype: A much larger clone differs by one base, so this may be a read error. This chain connects TRBV5-6 to TRBJ1-1; 8 bases match TRBD1. The CDR3 runs to 15 residues. J was trimmed by 4 bases and V by 1 base; bases with no gene match: 6. Germline-derived CDR1 and CDR2 are SGHDT and YYEEEE. Here the CDR3 DNA reads TGTGCCAGCAGCTTGACAGGGGGAGTTGCCACTGAAGCTTTCTTT. It yields the protein CASSLTGGVATEAFF. Full variable domain (remainder filled in from reference TRBV5-6 and TRBJ1-1): DAGVTQSPTHLIKTRGQQVTLRCSPKSGHDTVSWYQQALGQGPQFIFQYYEEEERQRGNFPDRFSGHQFPNYSSELNVNALLLGDSALYLCASSLTGGVATEAFFGQGTRLTVV.

The chain is built from TRBV20-1 and TRBJ2-3; 7 positions agree with TRBD2. The ends lost 8 bases at V and 7 bases at J; junction bases unmatched: 15. The germline V gene has CDR1 DFQATT and CDR2 SNEGSKA (reference sequence). This CDR3 is 14 amino acids long. The CDR3 DNA is TGCAGTTCCCCGATGGGGGGGACCGGGAATACGCAGTATTTT. This encodes CSSPMGGTGNTQYF.

As for this clonotype: One end of the junction does not line up with germline, which may come from a read error. The chain uses TRBV19 and TRBJ2-1; 9 positions match TRBD2. Per the germline V gene, CDR1 is LNHDA and CDR2 is SQIVND (reference sequence). This CDR3 comprises 14 residues. The DNA for the CDR3 is TGTGCCAGTAGTTCCGGTAGCGGGAGAGGTGAGAAGTTCTTC. It translates to CASSSGSGRGEKFF.

On this clonotype itself: One end of the junction does not line up with germline, which may come from a read error. The chain carries TRBV3-1 and TRBJ1-5; D is perhaps TRBD1 (6 bases). CDR1 LGHDT and CDR2 YNNKEL come from the germline V gene (reference sequence). The CDR3 consists of 14 residues. In nucleotides, the CDR3 is TGTGCCAGCAGACAGGGACACAGCAATCAGCCCCAGCTTTTT. Encoded protein: CASRQGHSNQPQLF.